One and the same sample provided the 15 T cell receptor beta chains below, sequenced in a study of a mutant IDH1 vaccine in newly diagnosed glioma. This sample's time point: week 47, end of study. Vaccine doses each comprised 300 ug of mutant IDH1 20-mer peptide, with topical imiquimod. Sequenced by immunoSEQ multiplex PCR; TCRdb stores in-frame clones only, minus some. The sample lists approximately 35,000 clones, approximately 92% seen once, with around 5% in the top ten. These receptors' antigens are unknown. This specimen consisted of PBMCs, obtained from a glioma patient whose treatment included an IDH1 peptide vaccine. The receptors shown here come from a woman between 35 and 50 years old with glioma.

V usage is TRBV5-5 and J usage is TRBJ2-4; D is unclear. CDR1 and CDR2 (germline): SGHKS, YYEKEE (reference sequence). The CDR3 sequence is 11 residues long. V gave up 4 bases and J gave up 8 bases, with 7 bases separating them. CDR3 nucleotide sequence: TGTGCCAGCAGCCCTAATTACATTCAGTACTTC. This sequence encodes CASSPNYIQYF.

The chain couples TRBV2 to TRBJ2-1; D gene ambiguous. This CDR3 is built from 13 residues. The V gene's germline CDR1 is SNHLY and CDR2 FYNNEI. Between the trimmed V and J ends, which lost 4 bases and 10 bases, there was a span of 14 bases. DNA for the CDR3: TGTGCCAGCAGTGCCGGCCCGGACCGGGAGCAGTTCTTC. Translating gives CASSAGPDREQFF.

The chain links TRBV6-1 to TRBJ2-5; either TRBD1 or TRBD2 may supply D (6 bases each). Trimming left V 0 bases short and J 5 bases short, with 22 bases between. Germline V gene lookup returns CDR1 MNHNS and CDR2 SASEGT. CDR3 length: 18 residues. The CDR3 DNA sequence: TGTGCCAGCAGTGAAGCGCCCCCGGGCCGGGGGCGCAGGGAGACCCAGTACTTC. Its protein is CASSEAPPGRGRRETQYF.

This chain links TRBV27 with TRBJ1-1; 7 bases fit TRBD1. V was clipped by 5 bases and J by 4 bases; unmatched bases: 7. CDR3 length: 14 residues. Germline V lookup: CDR1 MNHEY, CDR2 SMNVEV (reference sequence). The CDR3 DNA reads as TGTGCCAGCAGTAAGCAGGGGGTAGGCACTGAAGCTTTCTTT. It encodes CASSKQGVGTEAFF.

The rearrangement uses TRBV2 and TRBJ1-1, with unresolved D. The CDR3 totals 12 residues. CDR1 and CDR2 from the germline V gene are SNHLY and FYNNEI. V was pared by 4 bases and J by 1 base, with 4 bases between. As DNA, the CDR3 is TGTGCCAGCAGTGTGTGGAACACTGAAGCTTTCTTT. Translation: CASSVWNTEAFF.

The chain recombines TRBV7-2 with TRBJ1-5; 10 bases map to TRBD1. In germline, CDR1 is SGHTA, CDR2 FQGNSA. This CDR3 is built from 15 residues. V was pared by 5 bases and J by 3 bases, with 4 bases of the junction left unmatched. The CDR3 nucleotides are TGTGCCAGCAGCCCGGGACAGGGGACCAATCAGCCCCAGCATTTT. It translates to CASSPGQGTNQPQHF.

CDR3 coding DNA: TGCGCCAGCAGCCCTGGGGCTAGCGGGAGTATCGGGGAGACCCAGTACTTC. This encodes CASSPGASGSIGETQYF. V gene TRBV5-1 combines with J gene TRBJ2-5; 10 positions match TRBD2. The germline CDR1 and CDR2 sequences are SGHRS and YFSETQ. This CDR3 is 17 amino acids long. V was clipped by 4 bases and J by 5 bases; unmatched bases: 14. Using reference TRBV5-1 and TRBJ2-5 for the parts outside the CDR3, the full variable domain is KAGVTQTPRYLIKTRGQQVTLSCSPISGHRSVSWYQQTPGQGLQFLFEYFSETQRNKGNFPGRFSGRQFSNSRSEMNVSTLELGDSALYLCASSPGASGSIGETQYFGPGTRLLVL.

This chain connects TRBV6-5 to TRBJ2-1, with D possibly TRBD2 on 5 matching bases. The germline V and J ends were trimmed by 4 bases and 12 bases, with 19 bases remaining between them. There are 14 residues in the CDR3. Per the germline V gene, CDR1 is MNHEY and CDR2 is SVGAGI. CDR3: CASSSSGNAVGQFF. In DNA, the CDR3 is TGTGCCAGCAGTTCGAGCGGCAACGCCGTCGGGCAGTTCTTC.

This clone showed up just a few times. V gene TRBV19 combines with J gene TRBJ1-1, with D perhaps matching TRBD1 (5 bases). Germline V gives CDR1 LNHDA, CDR2 SQIVND (reference sequence). The length of the CDR3 is 14 residues. Trimming cost V 5 bases and J 5 bases, with 15 bases left between them. The CDR3 spells CASSHEGTVTEAFF. The CDR3 nucleotides are TGTGCCAGTAGTCACGAGGGGACGGTTACTGAAGCTTTCTTT.

The rearrangement links TRBV5-1 to TRBJ2-1; D remains unclear. V was cut by 7 bases and J by 0 bases, with 11 bases left in between. CDR1 and CDR2 (germline): SGHRS, YFSETQ. The CDR3 is 14 residues long. Written as DNA, the CDR3 is TGCGCCAGCTCCGGTCAGCTCTCCTACAATGAGCAGTTCTTC. Its protein product is CASSGQLSYNEQFF.

The J gene is TRBJ2-4, the V gene TRBV12-2. TRBV12-2 is recorded as a pseudogene. CDR3 length: 24 residues. This CDR3 reads CASRPFPDPHAPPVEFGAKNIQYF. The CDR3 DNA is TGTGCAAGTCGCCCCTTTCCGGACCCCCACGCCCCGCCCGTGGAATTTGGGGCCAAAAACATTCAGTACTTC.

This clone was recorded a few times. V and J are TRBV18 and TRBJ1-1, with TRBD1 as a possible D gene (5 bases). This CDR3 is 15 amino acids long. The germline gives CDR1 KGHSH, CDR2 LQKENI. Trimming shortened V by 2 bases and J by 7 bases, and 17 bases separated the two germline ends. The CDR3 DNA reads TGTGCCAGCTCACCAATTACGGTAAGGGGTGGTGAAGCTTTCTTT. This sequence encodes CASSPITVRGGEAFF. Filled out from reference TRBV18 and TRBJ1-1, the complete variable domain reads NAGVMQNPRHLVRRRGQEARLRCSPMKGHSHVYWYRQLPEEGLKFMVYLQKENIIDESGMPKERFSAEFPKEGPSILRIQQVVRGDSAAYFCASSPITVRGGEAFFGQGTRLTVV.

The CDR3 loop is CASSDRQGGNTEAFF. The CDR3, as DNA: TGTGCCAGCAGTGACCGACAGGGGGGGAACACTGAAGCTTTCTTT. This sequence joins TRBV6-1 and TRBJ1-1, with 9 bases that match TRBD1. In germline, CDR1 is MNHNS, CDR2 SASEGT. There are 15 residues in the CDR3. The V segment lost 3 bases and the J segment 1 base; nucleotides outside the gene matches: 3.

CDR3 sequence reads: CASSLEGGEKLFF. The CDR3 nucleotides read TGCGCCAGCAGCTTGGAAGGGGGTGAAAAACTGTTTTTT. This sequence joins TRBV5-1 and TRBJ1-4; a possible D gene is TRBD1 (6 bases). This CDR3 is built from 13 residues. Trimming cost V 0 bases and J 7 bases, with 7 bases left between them. Germline V gene sequence: CDR1 SGHRS, CDR2 YFSETQ.

This chain joins TRBV6-5 and TRBJ1-5; maybe TRBD1 (6 bases). The V and J ends lost 5 bases and 7 bases respectively, with 12 bases between them. This CDR3 region has 13 residues. Germline lookup yields CDR1 MNHEY and CDR2 SVGAGI. The CDR3: CASSQGPGQPQHF. CDR3 bases: TGTGCCAGCAGTCAGGGGCCCGGGCAGCCCCAGCATTTT.